The rows below give T cell receptor beta chains drawn from one sample of a study of T cell responses to AZD1222 COVID-19 vaccine. Measured with immunoSEQ multiplex PCR; TCRdb has only the in-frame clones, and not every one. Here the sample spans 65,000 to 80,000 clones, 70% to 90% being singletons. The source material was peripheral blood, sampled 28 days after the second dose of the MenACWY control vaccine. Source of these receptors: an adult who received the MenACWY meningococcal vaccine as a control. The CDR3 runs from the conserved cysteine through the conserved F or W. The D gene is left open where the match is weak. Some rows mark clone size as missing; the rest say once, few, many or name a class of expanded clone.

clone_size,j_call,d_call,v_call,cdr3_nt,cdr3_aa
NA,TRBJ1-3,NA,TRBV12-2,TGTGCAAGTCGCTCCTGTTCTAGTAGACCAGGGGCACCCAACTCTGGAAACACCATATATTTT,CASRSCSSRPGAPNSGNTIYF
NA,TRBJ1-5,TRBD1,TRBV7-2,TGTGCCAGCAGCCGCGGACAGGGGGGGTCACCCCAGCATTTT,CASSRGQGGSPQHF
NA,TRBJ2-7,NA,TRBV7-9,TGTGCCAGCAGTACCTACCACTTTTTAACAGGGACTGGCGGGGAGCAGTACTTC,CASSTYHFLTGTGGEQYF
NA,TRBJ2-7,NA,TRBV6-5,TGTGCCAGCAGTTACTCACCACGGGACGTCAAGCAGTACTTC,CASSYSPRDVKQYF
once,TRBJ1-1,NA,TRBV7-8,TGTGCCAGCAGCCGACAGTCGATCACTGAAGCTTTCTTT,CASSRQSITEAFF
NA,TRBJ1-1,NA,TRBV30,TGTGCCTGGGCTTATACGGACACTGAAGCTTTCTTT,CAWAYTDTEAFF
NA,TRBJ1-4,NA,TRBV7-2,TGTGCCAGCAGCTCAGACACGTTCAGCTCTAATGAAAAACTGTTTTTT,CASSSDTFSSNEKLFF
NA,TRBJ1-2,NA,TRBV5-4,TGTGCCAGCAGCCAAGGACACATCAACGGTGGTAACTATGGCTACACCTTC,CASSQGHINGGNYGYTF
NA,TRBJ2-1,TRBD2,TRBV4-1,TGCGCCAGCAGCCAGGCAGGGGCGGGGGGTTACAATGAGCAGTTCTTC,CASSQAGAGGYNEQFF
NA,TRBJ2-6,NA,TRBV7-3,TGTGCCAGCAGCCCGTGGGGGAACTCTGGGGCCAACGTCCTGACTTTC,CASSPWGNSGANVLTF
once,TRBJ2-7,TRBD1,TRBV6-5,TGTGCCAGCAGTTACCACGCGGGACAGGGCTACGAGCAGTACTTC,CASSYHAGQGYEQYF
NA,TRBJ1-1,NA,TRBV18,TGTGCCAGCTCACCGGGGATGGGCAGGAGCTCCAGTGAAGCTTTCTTT,CASSPGMGRSSSEAFF
once,TRBJ2-3,NA,TRBV28,TGTGCCAGCAGTTCAGGGCGCACAGATACGCAGTATTTT,CASSSGRTDTQYF
NA,TRBJ2-7,NA,TRBV7-2,TGTGCCAGCAGGGTAGACAGGTTTAACTACGAGCAGTACTTC,CASRVDRFNYEQYF
NA,TRBJ2-5,TRBD1,TRBV28,TGTGCCAGCAGCTCCGGGACAGAGTTGGGAGAGACCCAGTACTTC,CASSSGTELGETQYF
NA,TRBJ1-1,NA,TRBV28,TGTGCCAGCAGTTTACAACTCGAGGGCACTGAAGCTTTCTTT,CASSLQLEGTEAFF
once,TRBJ2-5,NA,TRBV7-8,TGTGCCAGCAGTTCCCCGTGGTACCAAGAGACCCAGTACTTC,CASSSPWYQETQYF
NA,TRBJ2-7,NA,TRBV2,TGTGCCAGCAGGCCTGGGGACATCCCCTACGAGCAGTACTTC,CASRPGDIPYEQYF
NA,TRBJ2-2,NA,TRBV7-2,TGTGCCAGCAGCTTCCGTGGGCCCTCGAACACCGGGGAGCTGTTTTTT,CASSFRGPSNTGELFF
NA,TRBJ2-1,NA,TRBV5-1,TGCGCCAGCAGCTACAGGGAGTACAATGAGCAGTTCTTC,CASSYREYNEQFF
NA,TRBJ1-1,NA,TRBV3-1/TRBV3-2,TGTGCCAGCAGCCCTCGTCTCGGCACTGAAGCTTTCTTT,CASSPRLGTEAFF
NA,TRBJ2-5,NA,TRBV5-1,TGCGCCAGCAGCTTTGGACAAGAGACCCAGTACTTC,CASSFGQETQYF
NA,TRBJ2-2,TRBD1,TRBV18,TGTGCCAGCTCACCGCGACAGGGGGCGATCACCGGGGAGCTGTTTTTT,CASSPRQGAITGELFF
NA,TRBJ1-5,TRBD1,TRBV2,TGTGCCAGCAGTGATAAGGGGGCTAGCCAGCCCCAGCATTTT,CASSDKGASQPQHF
NA,TRBJ2-3,NA,TRBV6-5,TGTGCCAGCAGTTACCGCAGGGGCGAACCAGATACGCAGTATTTT,CASSYRRGEPDTQYF
NA,TRBJ1-2,TRBD1,TRBV6-5,TGTGCCAGCAGCCTACAGGGGGATGGCTATGGCTACACCTTC,CASSLQGDGYGYTF
NA,TRBJ1-1,NA,TRBV19,TGTGCCAGTCGGGACACTCACACTGAAGCTTTCTTT,CASRDTHTEAFF
NA,TRBJ2-7,NA,TRBV9,TGTGCCAGCAGCCTCCCCCCCCCTAGGGATCGCGAGCAGTACTTC,CASSLPPPRDREQYF
NA,TRBJ2-7,TRBD1,TRBV19,TGTGCCAGTACCAAGACCGGGACAGGGTCCTACGAGCAGTACTTC,CASTKTGTGSYEQYF
NA,TRBJ1-2,NA,TRBV19,TGTGCCAGTAGTGCCAACCGAGGACTGAACTATGGCTACACCTTC,CASSANRGLNYGYTF
NA,TRBJ1-2,TRBD1,TRBV10-3,TGTGCCATCTTCGGACAGGGGGCAGGGAACTATGGCTACACCTTC,CAIFGQGAGNYGYTF
NA,TRBJ1-6,NA,TRBV7-8,TGTGCCAGCAGCCGGAGCTCCTATAATTCACCCCTCCACTTT,CASSRSSYNSPLHF
NA,TRBJ2-2,NA,TRBV6-2/TRBV6-3,TGTGCCAGCAGTTACTCGGACGGATACACCGGGGAGCTGTTTTTT,CASSYSDGYTGELFF
NA,TRBJ1-1,NA,TRBV4-1,TGCGCCAGCGGAAGGGGGGTAGGCGCTGAAGCTTTCTTT,CASGRGVGAEAFF
once,TRBJ2-6,NA,TRBV10-1,TGCGCCAGCAGTTCCGGGCAAGTGGGGGCCAACGTCCTGACTTTC,CASSSGQVGANVLTF
NA,TRBJ2-2,NA,TRBV5-5,TGTGCCAGCAGCGGCCACGGGAATCGGAACACCGGGGAGCTGTTTTTT,CASSGHGNRNTGELFF
NA,TRBJ1-5,NA,TRBV10-3,TGTGCCATCAGTGAGTCGGGTCAGGGAGGGGGGATAGGCAATCAGCCCCAGCATTTT,CAISESGQGGGIGNQPQHF
few,TRBJ2-1,NA,TRBV5-1,TGCGCCAGCAGCTTAGGGGAGACAGGTGAGCAGTTCTTC,CASSLGETGEQFF
NA,TRBJ2-6,NA,TRBV7-9,TGTGCCAGCAGCCCTGGTTGGGCAGGGAAGTCTGGGGCCAACGTCCTGACTTTC,CASSPGWAGKSGANVLTF
once,TRBJ2-7,NA,TRBV19,TGTGCCAGTGCAGACAGAGCCTATTACGAGCAGTACTTC,CASADRAYYEQYF
few,TRBJ2-3,NA,TRBV6-5,TGTGCCAGCAGTTACTCGATAGGTAACACAGATACGCAGTATTTT,CASSYSIGNTDTQYF
NA,TRBJ2-5,NA,TRBV30,TGTGCCTGGGGGCAGCAAGAGACCCAGTACTTC,CAWGQQETQYF
NA,TRBJ2-7,NA,TRBV28,TGTGCCAGCAGTCGAGCGGGCCTTACCTACGAGCAGTACTTC,CASSRAGLTYEQYF
once,TRBJ1-2,TRBD1,TRBV6-2/TRBV6-3,TGTGCCAGCAGCCACTCTTCAGGGACAGGGGCTCGCGGCTACACCTTC,CASSHSSGTGARGYTF
NA,TRBJ2-5,TRBD2,TRBV2,TGTGCCAGCAAATCTCTGGCGGGGGAGCTCCAAGAGACCCAGTACTTC,CASKSLAGELQETQYF
once,TRBJ1-2,NA,TRBV2,TGTGCCAGCAGGTATGGCTCAGACTATGGCTACACCTTC,CASRYGSDYGYTF
NA,TRBJ1-2,TRBD1,TRBV9,TGTGCCAGCACACCGGGACAGGGCTATGGCTACACCTTC,CASTPGQGYGYTF
NA,TRBJ1-1,NA,TRBV21-1,TGTGCCAGCAGGGCTTACTACAGGGGAGGGGCTTCGGTAGGACCTGAAGCTTTCTTT,CASRAYYRGGASVGPEAFF
NA,TRBJ1-2,TRBD1,TRBV24-1,TGTGCCACCAGTGATTTAGGGGCAGGGGGGAACTATGGCTACACCTTC,CATSDLGAGGNYGYTF
NA,TRBJ1-6,TRBD1,TRBV5-1,TGCGCCAGCAGCTCCTCAGGGACAGGGAACTATAATTCACCCCTCCACTTT,CASSSSGTGNYNSPLHF
NA,TRBJ1-1,NA,TRBV28,TGTGCCAGCAGTCGGACTTACACTGAAGCTTTCTTT,CASSRTYTEAFF
NA,TRBJ1-1,NA,TRBV7-2,TGTGCCAGCAGCTTCGAGCGGAGGACTGAAGCTTTCTTT,CASSFERRTEAFF
NA,TRBJ2-3,TRBD1,TRBV5-8,TGTGCCAGCAGCCGACAGGGGACCTCCACAGATACGCAGTATTTT,CASSRQGTSTDTQYF
NA,TRBJ1-1,TRBD1,TRBV18,TGTGCCAGCTCAACGGGGACAGTAAACGAAGCTTTCTTT,CASSTGTVNEAFF